The present entry profiles one T cell receptor beta chain with its context. Original methodology: Reference gene primer amplification gave nucleated cell count estimates. The repertoire was sequenced with immunoSEQ multiplex PCR; TCRdb's copy has only in-frame clones and lacks some. D and trimming were read from the DNA, whereas the V and J calls and clone size are those reported in that table. The table shows 25,000 to 35,000 clones, with approximately 87% occurring only once. This entry comes from a study of blood T cell repertoires in COVID-19. Study in general: Acute and convalescent COVID-19 samples came from the United States, Italy and Spain. From T cells, B-cell-depleted T cells, or PBMCs came the material, which was cDNA or gDNA.

Per the germline V gene, CDR1 is SGDLS and CDR2 is YYNGEE. V lost 4 bases and J 4 bases, leaving 11 bases between the germline ends. The CDR3 has 13 residues. This rearrangement joins TRBV9 to TRBJ1-2; D might be TRBD1 (6 bases). Sequenced sample: peripheral blood. The clonotype was recovered from a human donor with active COVID-19. The donor label of this sample is uncertain. CDR3 DNA sequence: TGTGCCAGCAGCTCTGGGGGCGCCTATGGCTACACCTTC. Protein sequence: CASSSGGAYGYTF.